This T cell receptor (beta chain) was recovered during a study of Tregs in tolerant kidney transplant recipients. As for this clone: The antigen is unknown.

The method was immunoSEQ multiplex PCR; TCRdb's version includes in-frame clones alone and lacks a portion of them. The sample includes 74,000 or so clones, 90% to 95% of them seen just once. Mixed chimerism was transient after nonmyeloablative marrow transplants from related graft donors. Unstimulated regulatory T cells (CD4+CD25+CD127-), CD4+CD25- non-regulatory cells, CD4 and CD8 cells were FACS-sorted from thawed PBMCs. Study-level results: For some patients, primers changed over time, blocking nucleotide-level comparison. Findings come from small patient numbers and require larger validation. Donor-specific Treg expansion exceeded global Treg expansion in tolerant patients, suggesting antigen drive.

The CDR3 contains 15 residues. V lost 2 bases, J lost 6 bases, and 7 bases stayed unmatched. The origin of this receptor is a human patient who received a combined kidney and bone marrow transplant. Some T cells may be transferred from the graft donor. The sequencing used CD4+ T cells from blood (PBMCs), collected 24 months after the transplant. This chain joins TRBV5-3 and TRBJ2-2, with 7 bases fitting TRBD2. TRBV5-3 is sorted into the ORF group, with uncertain function. The chain's CDR3 is CARSFRLAIAGELFF. The CDR3 bases are TGTGCCAGAAGCTTCCGACTAGCAATCGCCGGGGAGCTGTTTTTT.